Detailed here is one T cell receptor (beta chain). Authors' data handling: Nucleated cell number was recorded as an estimate derived from reference gene primer amplification. The assay was immunoSEQ multiplex PCR, and TCRdb's table has in-frame clones only and misses some. That table supplies the V and J calls and clone size; D and trimming were determined from the DNA. The repertoire includes roughly 34,000 clones, roughly 90% of them detected once, and about 39% sits in the top ten. The data stem from a study of blood T cell repertoires in COVID-19. On the study more broadly: Sites in the United States, Italy and Spain provided acute and convalescent COVID-19 samples. Sources were T cells, B-cell-depleted T cells, or PBMCs; the material itself was cDNA or gDNA.

Germline V gene sequence: CDR1 MNHNY, CDR2 SVGAGI (reference sequence). The CDR3 covers 14 residues. The V end was cut by 6 bases, the J end by 3 bases, with 12 bases between. The source of this sequence is a man in his sixties with active or convalescent COVID-19. The V and J genes are TRBV6-6 and TRBJ1-5; perhaps TRBD1 as D (6 bases). Input material: peripheral blood. The CDR3 region has the DNA TGTGCCAGCAGCCACGGACAGACCAATCAGCCCCAGCATTTT. This gives the protein CASSHGQTNQPQHF.